These 14 T cell receptor beta chains came from one sample sequenced in a study of identifying expanded T cells in peripheral blood. TCRdb keeps only in-frame clones here, not all; method: immunoSEQ multiplex PCR. The sample gives tens of thousands of clones, approximately 88% of which show up once; 3% to 4% is in the top ten. Sequencing was performed on blood. These receptors all stem from a person between 18 and 75 years old in good health.

The chain recombines TRBV14 with TRBJ2-7; TRBD2 agrees at 11 bases. The ends lost 0 bases at V and 12 bases at J; junction bases unmatched: 7. The CDR3 is made up of 14 amino acids. In germline, CDR1 is SGHDN, CDR2 FVKESK. The CDR3 loop is CASSQDLTSGDRYF. The CDR3 DNA is TGTGCCAGCAGCCAAGATTTGACTAGCGGGGACCGGTACTTC.

The chain employs TRBV19 and TRBJ2-3; D is perhaps TRBD1 or TRBD2 (5 bases each). Germline V gene sequence: CDR1 LNHDA, CDR2 SQIVND (reference sequence). The V gene lost 5 bases and the J gene lost 3 bases, with 18 bases spanning the gap. The CDR3 is made up of 16 amino acids. As DNA, the CDR3 is TGTGCCAGTAGTCGGGGACCCCCTTGGGGGACAGATACGCAGTATTTT. Amino acid sequence: CASSRGPPWGTDTQYF.

J is TRBJ1-1 and V is TRBV6-5, with D possibly being TRBD1 (6 bases). V lost 7 bases and J 4 bases, leaving 16 bases between the germline ends. Per the germline V gene, CDR1 is MNHEY and CDR2 is SVGAGI. The CDR3 is 14 amino acids. In DNA form, the CDR3 reads TGTGCCAGCAATCAACAAGGGGGAACCACTGAAGCTTTCTTT. Translation: CASNQQGGTTEAFF.

This sequence joins TRBV6-1 and TRBJ2-7; perhaps D is TRBD1 or TRBD2 (5 bases each). V lost 6 bases to trimming and J lost 3 bases, with 18 bases between them. Germline V CDR1 and CDR2: MNHNS, SASEGT. The CDR3 contains 15 residues. The CDR3 sequence is CASSIDLGEYYEQYF. CDR3 nucleotides: TGTGCCAGCAGCATAGACCTGGGGGAATACTACGAGCAGTACTTC.

V and J are TRBV19 and TRBJ1-2, with 8 bases matching TRBD1. With V trimmed by 5 bases and J by 7 bases, 6 bases remained unmatched. CDR3 length: 13 amino acids. The germline V gene encodes CDR1 LNHDA and CDR2 SQIVND (reference sequence). The CDR3: CASSPGGGFGYTF. The DNA for the CDR3 is TGTGCCAGTAGTCCAGGGGGCGGATTTGGCTACACCTTC.

This clone was observed a handful of times. This chain links TRBV6-4 with TRBJ2-6, with D maybe TRBD1 (5 bases). This CDR3 spans 16 amino acids. CDR1 is MRHNA, CDR2 SNTAGT, per germline. Deletions cut 5 bases from V and 1 base from J, with 12 bases between. This chain's CDR3 is CASSPTPGSGANVLTF. CDR3 sequence (DNA): TGTGCCAGCAGTCCGACCCCAGGGTCTGGGGCCAACGTCCTGACTTTC.

The chain carries TRBV9 and TRBJ2-1; 9 bases fit TRBD2. Per germline, CDR1 SGDLS and CDR2 YYNGEE. The trim removed 0 bases at V and 8 bases at J, leaving 6 bases unmatched. This CDR3 region has 15 residues. The CDR3 is CASSVAASGTHEQFF. The CDR3, as DNA: TGTGCCAGCAGCGTAGCGGCTAGCGGGACGCATGAGCAGTTCTTC.

This chain links TRBV2 with TRBJ1-2; D might be TRBD1 (6 bases). CDR1 and CDR2 (germline): SNHLY, FYNNEI. The CDR3 spans 13 residues. V dropped 6 bases and J dropped 8 bases, with 16 bases sitting between them. CDR3: CASRAGQPWGYTF. CDR3 in DNA: TGTGCCAGCAGGGCCGGACAGCCTTGGGGCTACACCTTC.

The chain combines TRBV27 with TRBJ2-7; 8 nucleotides align to TRBD1. CDR1 and CDR2 from the germline V gene are MNHEY and SMNVEV (reference sequence). V lost 6 bases, J lost 5 bases, and 9 bases stayed unmatched. The CDR3 consists of 14 residues. CDR3: CASSPGQVKDEQYF. The DNA of the CDR3 is TGTGCCAGCAGCCCGGGACAGGTAAAAGACGAGCAGTACTTC.

This clone was seen more than once but under ten times. The chain couples TRBV10-3 to TRBJ2-3; the match to TRBD2 covers 9 bases. The CDR3 has 15 residues. Losses at the gene ends were 2 bases for V and 1 base for J; bases not matched to a gene: 1. Germline CDR1 is ENHRY and CDR2 is SYGVKD. The CDR3 spells CAISEKRGGTDTQYF. In nucleotides, the CDR3 is TGTGCCATCAGTGAGAAGCGGGGGGGCACAGATACGCAGTATTTT.

This chain connects TRBV21-1 to TRBJ2-7. TRBV21-1 is noted as a pseudogene. CDR3 length equals 14 residues. As DNA, the CDR3 is TGTGCCAGCAGCGACGCGAGCCAGTCCTACGAGCAGTACTTC. It yields the protein CASSDASQSYEQYF.

The chain combines TRBV6-5 with TRBJ2-7; the match to TRBD2 covers 15 bases. This CDR3 is 16 amino acids long. Germline lookup yields CDR1 MNHEY and CDR2 SVGAGI. After removal of 4 bases from V and 4 bases from J, the junction contained 5 bases not matched to a gene. Written as DNA, the CDR3 is TGTGCCAGCAGTTTCAACGGACTAGCGGGAGGGTACGAGCAGTACTTC. Its translation is CASSFNGLAGGYEQYF.

This clone was detected only once. CDR3 DNA: TGTGCCAGCAGCAAGTTACTAGCGGGGGCCCTAGATACGCAGTATTTT. This encodes CASSKLLAGALDTQYF. V usage is TRBV11-2 and J usage is TRBJ2-3; 11 bases are a match to TRBD2. Germline CDR1 is SGHAT and CDR2 is FQNNGV. Losses at the gene ends were 5 bases for V and 5 bases for J; bases not matched to a gene: 9. The CDR3 has 16 amino acids.

The chain recombines TRBV5-1 with TRBJ2-5; D is undetermined. Trimming took 1 base from V and 4 from J, leaving 2 bases between them. This CDR3 is 11 amino acids long. Germline-derived CDR1 and CDR2 are SGHRS and YFSETQ. The CDR3 DNA follows: TGCGCCAGCAGCTTGCCAGAGACCCAGTACTTC. Protein: CASSLPETQYF.